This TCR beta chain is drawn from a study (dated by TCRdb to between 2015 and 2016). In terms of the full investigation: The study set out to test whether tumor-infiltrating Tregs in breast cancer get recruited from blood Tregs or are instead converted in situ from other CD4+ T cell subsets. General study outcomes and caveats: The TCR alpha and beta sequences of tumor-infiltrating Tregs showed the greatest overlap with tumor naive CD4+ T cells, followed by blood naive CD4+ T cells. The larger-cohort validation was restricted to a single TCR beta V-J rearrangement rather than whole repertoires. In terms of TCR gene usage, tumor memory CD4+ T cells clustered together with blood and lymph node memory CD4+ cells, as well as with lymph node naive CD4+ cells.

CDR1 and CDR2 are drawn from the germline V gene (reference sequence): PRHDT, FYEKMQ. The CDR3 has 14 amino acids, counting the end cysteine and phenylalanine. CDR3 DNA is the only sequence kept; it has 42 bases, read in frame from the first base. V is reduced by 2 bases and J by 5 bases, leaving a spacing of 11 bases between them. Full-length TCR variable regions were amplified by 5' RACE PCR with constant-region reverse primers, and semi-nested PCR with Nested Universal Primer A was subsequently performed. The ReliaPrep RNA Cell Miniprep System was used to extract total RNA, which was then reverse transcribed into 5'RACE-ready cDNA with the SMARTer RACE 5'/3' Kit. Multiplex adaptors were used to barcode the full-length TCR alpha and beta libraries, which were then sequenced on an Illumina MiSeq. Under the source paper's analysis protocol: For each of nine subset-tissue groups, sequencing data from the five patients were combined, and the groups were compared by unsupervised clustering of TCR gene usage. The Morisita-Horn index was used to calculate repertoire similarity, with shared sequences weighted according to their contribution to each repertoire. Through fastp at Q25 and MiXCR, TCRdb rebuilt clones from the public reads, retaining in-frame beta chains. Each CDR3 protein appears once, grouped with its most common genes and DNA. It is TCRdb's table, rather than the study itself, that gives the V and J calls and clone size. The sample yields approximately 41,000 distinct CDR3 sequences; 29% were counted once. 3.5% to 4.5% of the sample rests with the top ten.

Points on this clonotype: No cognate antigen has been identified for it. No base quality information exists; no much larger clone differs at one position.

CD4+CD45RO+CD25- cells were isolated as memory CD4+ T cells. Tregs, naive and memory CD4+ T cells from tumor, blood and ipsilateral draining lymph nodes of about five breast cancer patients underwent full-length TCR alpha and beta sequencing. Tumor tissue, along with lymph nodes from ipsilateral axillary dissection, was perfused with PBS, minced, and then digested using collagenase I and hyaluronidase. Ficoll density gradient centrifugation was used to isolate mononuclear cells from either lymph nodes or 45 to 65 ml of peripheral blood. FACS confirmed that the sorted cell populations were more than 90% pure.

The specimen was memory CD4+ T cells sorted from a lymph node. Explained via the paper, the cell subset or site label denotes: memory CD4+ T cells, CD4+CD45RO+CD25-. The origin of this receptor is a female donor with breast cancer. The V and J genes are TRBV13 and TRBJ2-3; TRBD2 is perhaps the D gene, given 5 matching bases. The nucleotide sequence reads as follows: TGTGCCAGCAGCTTACGGAGTAGCGAAGATACGCAGTATTTT. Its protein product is CASSLRSSEDTQYF. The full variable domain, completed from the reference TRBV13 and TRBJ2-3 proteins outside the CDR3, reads AAGVIQSPRHLIKEKRETATLKCYPIPRHDTVYWYQQGPGQDPQFLISFYEKMQSDKGSIPDRFSAQQFSDYHSELNMSSLELGDSALYFCASSLRSSEDTQYFGPGTRLTVL.